Given below is one T cell receptor beta chain in context. Its antigen is unidentified. The data stem from a study of cytomegalovirus exposure and HLA in healthy donors. Findings and limits, study-wide: HLA allele associations emerged for some 16,000 TCR beta sequences in a later analysis, at 0.05 false discovery rate.

Trimming cost V 3 bases and J 3 bases, with 15 bases left between them. Germline values: CDR1 SGDLS, CDR2 YYNGEE. The CDR3 extends over 15 amino acids. PCR employed 60 Vbeta and 13 Jbeta primers. Assay used: immunoSEQ multiplex PCR; TCRdb lists only in-frame clones, some missing. The table has around 140,000 clones, 75% to 90% seen once; the top ten hold under 3%. Sequencing was carried out using PBMCs. The chain carries TRBV9 and TRBJ1-2; D not resolved. This sequence originates from a woman under 40 in good health and CMV-seronegative. The CDR3 region is CASSASRVADYGYTF. As DNA, the CDR3 is TGTGCCAGCAGCGCGTCACGGGTAGCCGACTATGGCTACACCTTC. Complete variable domain (other parts from reference TRBV9 and TRBJ1-2): DSGVTQTPKHLITATGQRVTLRCSPRSGDLSVYWYQQSLDQGLQFLIQYYNGEERAKGNILERFSAQQFPDLHSELNLSSLELGDSALYFCASSASRVADYGYTFGSGTRLTVV.